The T cell receptor (beta chain) under discussion was sequenced for a study of T cells in Graves' hyperthyroidism and ophthalmopathy (dated by TCRdb to the late 2010s). About the study as a whole: Peripheral blood was sampled at the time of initial diagnosis, prior to any treatment. To identify TCR V-J signatures that set the groups apart, the researchers used a discovery cohort of roughly 100 patients, made up of roughly 40 with Graves' ophthalmopathy and some 58 with stable Graves' hyperthyroidism. An independent validation cohort of fewer than 20 hyperthyroidism patients and about 15 patients who later progressed to ophthalmopathy tested prospective prediction of ophthalmopathy. Once sampling was done, hyperthyroidism patients were given methimazole at a starting dose of 30 mg daily, whereas ophthalmopathy patients were given high-dose intravenous methylprednisolone. Thyroid tissue and blood T-cell repertoires from more than 5 Graves' hyperthyroidism patients were also compared in the study. The approximately 100 discovery patients were divided at random into training and test sets in a 7:3 ratio. The paper describes TCR Vbeta CDR3 sequencing of 130 to 150 peripheral blood samples, made up of about 41 ophthalmopathy patients, 70 to 75 hyperthyroidism patients and around 17 progressor patients. Overall study outcomes, separate from this receptor: No statistical method was used to fix the sample size in advance, and group allocation was not hidden from the investigators. In validation, progression to ophthalmopathy was predicted by the model with roughly 71% sensitivity and just over 72% specificity, a median of 6.5 months before onset. A model built on a 13 V-J signature distinguished ophthalmopathy from stable hyperthyroidism, reaching approximately 89% sensitivity and around 81% specificity in cross-validation and 80%/75% in testing. Most expanded thyroid clonotypes (frequency above 0.001) were also detected in blood, suggesting blood repertoires may reflect thyroid immune responses.

The TCR beta CDR3 regions were amplified from RNA transcripts. For the first round of RT-PCR on the TCR CDR3, the HTBI primer set was used together with the Qiagen OneStep RT-PCR kit. The libraries were constructed in a second round of multiplex PCR and then size-selected and purified. Libraries were sequenced paired-end with 100 bp reads on an Illumina HiSeq2000. The study's own analysis went as follows. SOAPnuke was used to process the raw data, removing reads that contained adapters or uncalled bases, had a mean Phred below 15, or lacked an exact match to the constant primer or identifier. High-quality paired reads were merged using COPE v1.2.5, and each unique nucleotide sequence was defined as a clonotype. MiTCR v1.1 was used to align the clonotypes against IMGT TRBV, TRBD and TRBJ reference segments. The analysis included only V-J combinations with a frequency above 0.0001, which together covered approximately 99% of the repertoires. A TCS score was defined as the ratio of F50 (clonal expansion) to E x V (chaos), with BLOSUM62-based TCRdist applied between CDR3 peptides within each V-J. Welch's t-statistics and random forest reduced around 550 V-J features to 13, which were used in a naive Bayes classifier (R e1071). TCRdb took the public reads, trimmed them with fastp at Q25, ran MiXCR for clone calling and kept in-frame beta chains. Rows merge per CDR3 protein into single entries with the most common DNA and genes. TCRdb, rather than the study authors, made the V and J calls. The sample table records roughly 99,000 distinct CDR3 sequences; 15% to 20% of these occur just once. Together, the top ten hold around 42% of the sample.

This clonotype was counted ten times or more. Its antigen specificity is not known. No quality values exist for individual bases; no much larger clone is one base distant. A patient counted as having stable Graves' hyperthyroidism if no progression to ophthalmopathy occurred over 18 months of follow-up. Hyperthyroidism patients were newly diagnosed, had a disease duration of under 2 months, and were aged 18 to 65 years. Patients with uncontrolled infections, other autoimmune diseases, pregnancy or lactation were excluded. Diagnoses were based on clinical symptoms, serum thyroxine and TRAb, thyroid ultrasound and orbital computed tomography. PBMCs were separated from about 10 ml of fresh peripheral blood using Ficoll-Paque density gradient centrifugation. Total RNA was extracted using Trizol reagent, and RNA quality was assessed on an Agilent 2100 Bioanalyzer. From a lookup of the germline V gene (reference sequence), CDR1 and CDR2 are SGHAT and FQDESV. CDR3 length: 13 amino acids, cysteine to phenylalanine. The read is trimmed to its CDR3 DNA, 39 bases read in frame from base 1. V is clipped by 3 bases and J by 5 bases, and the sequence between their germline boundaries is 10 bases long.

The source is a woman in her forties or fifties with Graves' hyperthyroidism. This sequence uses TRBV11-1 and TRBJ2-5; no D gene can be assigned with confidence. Sequenced sample: blood. The nucleotide sequence reads as follows: TGTGCCAGCAGCTTCGGCTCCAGGGAGACCCAGTACTTC. It translates to CASSFGSRETQYF.